This T cell receptor (beta chain) was retrieved from a study of cytomegalovirus exposure and HLA in healthy donors. Primers included in the PCR were 60 Vbeta and 13 Jbeta primers. Libraries were prepared by immunoSEQ multiplex PCR; TCRdb keeps only in-frame clonotypes and omits some of them. The sample yields roughly 39,000 clones, of which the top ten take up over 3%. The CDR3 is 12 amino acids. The V end lost 5 bases, the J end lost 8 bases, and 12 bases lay between the germline ends. CDR1 and CDR2 (germline): LNHDA, SQIVND (reference sequence). The genes are TRBV19 and TRBJ1-2; no reliable D call. Specimen: PBMCs. This clonotype was obtained from a woman aged 25 to 39 in good health and CMV-seropositive. This CDR3 reads CASSFGVEGYTF. The DNA for the CDR3 is TGTGCCAGTAGTTTCGGAGTTGAGGGCTACACCTTC.